This entry lists 32 T cell receptor beta chains sequenced from one sample in a study of blood T cell repertoires in COVID-19. TCRdb's copy holds only in-frame clones and misses some; the assay was immunoSEQ multiplex PCR. There are fewer than 600,000 clones in the sample; approximately 92% occur only once, and roughly 0.84% lies in the top ten. The sequencing input was peripheral blood. All receptors come from a man aged 18 to 29 with COVID-19, enrolled during active disease.

The rearrangement links TRBV5-1 to TRBJ2-4, with D maybe TRBD2 (5 bases). The CDR3 length is 15 residues. Germline V gene lookup returns CDR1 SGHRS and CDR2 YFSETQ. Trimming removed 0 bases from V and 10 bases from J, with 17 bases in between. This CDR3 is CASSLGGPPNGIQYF. The CDR3 DNA is TGCGCCAGCAGCTTGGGCGGGCCTCCTAATGGTATTCAGTACTTC.

The genes are TRBV19 and TRBJ1-2; D is undetermined. Germline assignment: CDR1 LNHDA and CDR2 SQIVND (reference sequence). The CDR3 is made up of 14 amino acids. Trimming stripped 5 bases from V and 4 bases from J, with 14 bases between. CDR3 amino acids: CASSVTSMSYGYTF. CDR3 DNA: TGTGCCAGTAGTGTGACATCCATGTCCTATGGCTACACCTTC. The full variable domain, in which reference TRBV19 and TRBJ1-2 provide the parts outside the CDR3, is DGGITQSPKYLFRKEGQNVTLSCEQNLNHDAMYWYRQDPGQGLRLIYYSQIVNDFQKGDIAEGYSVSREKKESFPLTVTSAQKNPTAFYLCASSVTSMSYGYTFGSGTRLTVV.

The chain links TRBV29-1 to TRBJ1-2; 12 bases align to TRBD1. The germline gives CDR1 SQVTM, CDR2 ANQGSEA. V shed 7 bases and J 2 bases; nucleotides not matched to a gene: 2. There are 13 residues in the CDR3. CDR3 in DNA: TGCAGCGCCGGGACAGGGGGCAACTATGGCTACACCTTC. This gives the protein CSAGTGGNYGYTF.

The chain carries TRBV5-6 and TRBJ1-1; TRBD1 might be the D (6 bases). V lost 2 bases, J lost 5 bases, and 16 bases lay in between. This CDR3 has 15 residues. Germline V gives CDR1 SGHDT, CDR2 YYEEEE. The CDR3 protein is CASSLQGAEQTEAFF. The CDR3 bases are TGTGCCAGCAGCTTACAGGGAGCGGAGCAGACTGAAGCTTTCTTT. The whole variable domain, filled in from reference TRBV5-6 and TRBJ1-1, reads DAGVTQSPTHLIKTRGQQVTLRCSPKSGHDTVSWYQQALGQGPQFIFQYYEEEERQRGNFPDRFSGHQFPNYSSELNVNALLLGDSALYLCASSLQGAEQTEAFFGQGTRLTVV.

The chain uses TRBV7-9 and TRBJ2-1; no clear D. Germline values: CDR1 SEHNR, CDR2 FQNEAQ (reference sequence). This CDR3 has 12 amino acids. V was pared by 5 bases and J by 10 bases, with 12 bases between. In nucleotides, the CDR3 is TGTGCCAGCAGCGAACGGCGGTTGGAGCAGTTCTTC. Residues: CASSERRLEQFF. The whole variable domain, filled in from reference TRBV7-9 and TRBJ2-1, reads DTGVSQNPRHKITKRGQNVTFRCDPISEHNRLYWYRQTLGQGPEFLTYFQNEAQLEKSRLLSDRFSAERPKGSFSTLEIQRTEQGDSAMYLCASSERRLEQFFGPGTRLTVL.

The genes are TRBV9 and TRBJ1-2; D uncertain. Trimming stripped 2 bases from V and 3 bases from J, with 14 bases between. The germline CDR1 and CDR2 sequences are SGDLS and YYNGEE. The CDR3 sequence is 15 residues long. The CDR3 loop is CASSVEELWDYGYTF. CDR3 bases: TGTGCCAGCAGCGTCGAGGAACTTTGGGACTATGGCTACACCTTC.

This chain connects TRBV11-2 to TRBJ2-7; perhaps TRBD2 as D (5 bases). With 4 bases removed from V and 3 bases from J, the gap between germline ends came to 7 bases. Germline-derived CDR1 and CDR2 are SGHAT and FQNNGV. The CDR3 sequence is 12 residues long. CDR3 sequence: CASSSGLYEQYF. CDR3 nucleotide sequence: TGTGCCAGCAGCTCCGGACTCTACGAGCAGTACTTC.

This sequence joins TRBV6-5 and TRBJ1-1, with D tentatively TRBD1 (5 bases). Germline assignment: CDR1 MNHEY and CDR2 SVGAGI. Between the trimmed V and J ends, which lost 6 bases and 0 bases, there was a span of 11 bases. This CDR3 is built from 14 residues. CDR3 protein: CASRMDTLNTEAFF. CDR3 bases: TGTGCCAGCAGAATGGACACTTTGAACACTGAAGCTTTCTTT.

The CDR3 sequence is CASSQGADSSGSNEQFF. The CDR3 DNA is TGTGCCAGCAGCCAAGGGGCGGACTCTAGCGGGAGTAATGAGCAGTTCTTC. V is TRBV7-9 and J is TRBJ2-1; 10 bases map to TRBD2. Germline-derived CDR1 and CDR2 are SEHNR and FQNEAQ (reference sequence). V dropped 5 bases and J dropped 7; count of bases not matched to a gene: 14. CDR3 length: 17 residues.

Details on this clone: Other DNA sequences of this sample code for an identical CDR3. This chain joins TRBV18 and TRBJ1-1; 7 bases match TRBD1. Germline V gene lookup returns CDR1 KGHSH and CDR2 LQKENI. This CDR3 is built from 14 residues. The V segment lost 5 bases and the J segment 0 bases; nucleotides outside the gene matches: 3. The CDR3 DNA reads as TGTGCCAGCTCATCTGACAGGGTGAACACTGAAGCTTTCTTT. Amino acids: CASSSDRVNTEAFF.

The chain combines TRBV19 with TRBJ2-2, with 8 bases matching TRBD2. With 8 bases clipped from V and 6 bases from J, the junction kept 14 bases outside the gene matches. The CDR3 extends over 16 amino acids. Germline V gene data show CDR1 as LNHDA and CDR2 as SQIVND (reference sequence). Here the CDR3 reads CASDKSGRGLAGELFF. As DNA, the CDR3 is TGTGCCAGTGATAAAAGCGGGAGAGGTTTGGCCGGGGAGCTGTTTTTT.

The rearrangement links TRBV2 to TRBJ2-5; TRBD2 matches at 8 bases. CDR1 is SNHLY and CDR2 is FYNNEI in the germline V gene. The V segment lost 1 base and the J segment 5 bases; nucleotides outside the gene matches: 3. The CDR3 contains 14 residues. CDR3 sequence reads: CASSEGLARETQYF. The CDR3 bases are TGTGCCAGCAGTGAAGGACTAGCGAGGGAGACCCAGTACTTC. The full variable domain, rest sourced from reference TRBV2 and TRBJ2-5, is EPEVTQTPSHQVTQMGQEVILRCVPISNHLYFYWYRQILGQKVEFLVSFYNNEISEKSEIFDDQFSVERPDGSNFTLKIRSTKLEDSAMYFCASSEGLARETQYFGPGTRLLVL.

The V call is TRBV19, the J call TRBJ2-2, with 7 bases aligning to TRBD1. This CDR3 contains 16 residues. V trimming: 6 bases; J trimming: 5 bases; junction bases outside the gene matches: 12. Germline CDR1 and CDR2: LNHDA and SQIVND (reference sequence). CDR3 in amino acids: CASRKGDRRVTGELFF. The CDR3, as DNA: TGTGCCAGTAGGAAGGGGGACAGACGGGTGACCGGGGAGCTGTTTTTT.

The rearrangement joins TRBV19 to TRBJ1-1; D remains ambiguous. From germline, CDR1 is LNHDA and CDR2 SQIVND (reference sequence). The CDR3 spans 14 residues. Trimming pared 1 base from V and 2 bases from J, leaving 8 bases between. CDR3 bases: TGTGCCAGTAGTATAGGCCGGTCCAACACTGAAGCTTTCTTT. This codes for CASSIGRSNTEAFF.

V and J are TRBV12-3 or TRBV12-4 and TRBJ1-5; D unclear. This CDR3 contains 11 residues. With 6 bases removed from V and 4 bases from J, the gap between germline ends came to 4 bases. The CDR3 DNA reads as TGTGCCAGCAGCCCTAATCAGCCCCAGCATTTT. This codes for CASSPNQPQHF.

The genes are TRBV10-2 and TRBJ2-7; TRBD1 is a possible D gene (6 bases). CDR1 and CDR2 from the germline V gene are WSHSY and SAAADI. Trimming left V 8 bases short and J 3 bases short, with 11 bases between. CDR3 length: 12 residues. This CDR3 reads CASSDRNYEQYF. The CDR3 coding sequence is TGCGCCAGCTCGGACAGAAACTACGAGCAGTACTTC.

The chain employs TRBV5-4 and TRBJ2-3, with D perhaps matching TRBD1 (6 bases). In germline, CDR1 is SGHNT, CDR2 YYREEE (reference sequence). V shed 3 bases and J shed 0 bases, with 14 bases lying between them. The CDR3 has 16 amino acids. CDR3 amino acids: CASSSRTAMSTDTQYF. CDR3 in DNA: TGTGCCAGCAGCTCTCGGACAGCGATGAGCACAGATACGCAGTATTTT.

The chain recombines TRBV2 with TRBJ2-3; D perhaps matches TRBD2 (5 bases). The germline gives CDR1 SNHLY, CDR2 FYNNEI. The CDR3 totals 14 residues. The V end was cut by 2 bases, the J end by 3 bases, with 9 bases between. DNA for the CDR3: TGTGCCAGCAGTGAACAAGGGAGAACAGATACGCAGTATTTT. Translated: CASSEQGRTDTQYF.

The gene calls are TRBV6-5 and TRBJ2-7; 8 positions match TRBD1. The CDR3 length is 13 residues. CDR1 MNHEY and CDR2 SVGAGI come from the germline V gene. V dropped 6 bases and J dropped 5; count of bases not matched to a gene: 6. The CDR3 region is CASSPDRGDEQYF. The CDR3 region has the DNA TGTGCCAGCAGCCCAGACAGGGGCGACGAGCAGTACTTC.

The CDR3 reads CASSPPGRGKQPQHF. The CDR3 DNA reads TGTGCCAGCTCACCACCGGGCAGGGGGAAGCAGCCCCAGCATTTT. This sequence joins TRBV18 and TRBJ1-5; TRBD1 aligns across 7 bases. This CDR3 is built from 15 residues. The germline V gene encodes CDR1 KGHSH and CDR2 LQKENI. Unmatched junction bases numbered 6, after V lost 0 bases and J lost 7 bases.

The CDR3 DNA reads TGTGCCAGGGGGACAGGGGTTCCATATGGCTACACCTTC. This gives the protein CARGTGVPYGYTF. This chain links TRBV6-5 with TRBJ1-2; 10 nucleotides match TRBD1. V was pared by 9 bases and J by 5 bases, with 6 bases of the junction left unmatched. Per germline, CDR1 MNHEY and CDR2 SVGAGI. The CDR3 runs 13 residues.

The J gene is TRBJ2-2, the V gene TRBV9; 7 bases are a match to TRBD2. The CDR3 contains 16 residues. CDR1 and CDR2 (germline): SGDLS, YYNGEE. With V trimmed by 4 bases and J by 1 base, 7 bases remained unmatched. The CDR3: CASSRGSSGNTGELFF. DNA for the CDR3: TGTGCCAGCAGCCGTGGGTCTAGCGGGAACACCGGGGAGCTGTTTTTT.

The genes are TRBV7-9 and TRBJ2-5, with no clear D. Germline V gene lookup returns CDR1 SEHNR and CDR2 FQNEAQ (reference sequence). This CDR3 contains 13 residues. Trimming left V 1 base short and J 3 bases short, with 6 bases between. CDR3: CASSLGVEETQYF. CDR3 bases: TGTGCCAGCAGCTTAGGCGTAGAAGAGACCCAGTACTTC.

DNA of the CDR3: TGTGCCTGGAGTAGACAGGGGAGTGAGCCCCAGCATTTT. Amino acid sequence: CAWSRQGSEPQHF. The J gene is TRBJ1-5, the V gene TRBV30; 8 bases are a match to TRBD1. This CDR3 is 13 amino acids long. The germline CDR1 and CDR2 sequences are GTSNPN and SVGIG (reference sequence). The junction had 5 bases not matched to a gene; V was cut back by 2 bases and J by 8 bases.

V usage is TRBV3-1 (or the pseudogene TRBV3-2) and J usage is TRBJ2-1, with TRBD2 identical over 10 bases. J gave up 7 bases and V 4 bases, and 10 bases lay outside the gene matches. This CDR3 contains 16 residues. Germline assignment: CDR1 LGHDT and CDR2 YNNKEL (reference sequence). CDR3 nucleotide sequence: TGTGCCAGCAGCCTACCAGCGGGGGGGCCTGGAAATGAGCAGTTCTTC. It specifies CASSLPAGGPGNEQFF.

V is TRBV7-8 and J is TRBJ2-1; 12 bases are a match to TRBD2. Trimming removed 0 bases from V and 4 bases from J; junction bases left unmatched: 1. This CDR3 is 16 amino acids long. CDR1 is SGHVS and CDR2 is FQNEAQ in the germline V gene. The CDR3 DNA sequence: TGTGCCAGCAGCTTAGCACTAGCGGGGGGATACAATGAGCAGTTCTTC. Translating it yields CASSLALAGGYNEQFF.

The chain has TRBV2 and TRBJ2-3; 8 bases map to TRBD2. The CDR3 loop spans 14 amino acids. The ends lost 5 bases at V and 3 bases at J; junction bases unmatched: 4. CDR1 and CDR2 (germline): SNHLY, FYNNEI. CDR3 region: CASSPGLDTDTQYF. Here the CDR3 DNA reads TGTGCCAGCAGTCCGGGACTAGATACAGATACGCAGTATTTT.

This clone was observed a single time. The V call is TRBV11-3, the J call TRBJ2-1; 9 bases align to TRBD2. J lost 7 bases, V lost 5 bases, and 15 bases had no gene match. Germline-derived CDR1 and CDR2 are SGHNT and YENEEA. The CDR3 runs 17 residues. The CDR3 here is CASSLQGGGASRNEQFF. CDR3 nucleotide sequence: TGTGCCAGCAGCCTACAGGGCGGGGGGGCCAGTAGGAATGAGCAGTTCTTC.

The J gene is TRBJ2-6, the V gene TRBV7-6; 7 nucleotides agree with TRBD2. Germline CDR1 is SGHVS and CDR2 is FNYEAQ. The CDR3 sequence is 17 residues long. With 2 bases clipped from V and 2 bases from J, the junction kept 6 bases outside the gene matches. CDR3 in DNA: TGTGCCAGCAGCTTACGGGGGGACGGAACTGGGGCCAACGTCCTGACTTTC. Amino acid sequence: CASSLRGDGTGANVLTF.

The chain uses TRBV7-9 and TRBJ2-3; TRBD1 matches at 8 bases. Germline CDR1 SEHNR, CDR2 FQNEAQ (reference sequence). CDR3 size: 15 residues. The J segment lost 3 bases and the V segment lost 7 bases, leaving 9 bases of the junction unmatched. In DNA, the CDR3 is TGTGCCAGCACCCAGTCCCGGACAGGGACAGATACGCAGTATTTT. Its translation is CASTQSRTGTDTQYF.

V usage is TRBV5-1 and J usage is TRBJ2-7, with 9 bases lining up with TRBD1. V lost 0 bases and J lost 2; bases outside the gene matches: 3. The CDR3 is 15 amino acids. CDR1 SGHRS and CDR2 YFSETQ come from the germline V gene. CDR3 amino acids: CASSLDRTGAYEQYF. CDR3 bases: TGCGCCAGCAGCTTGGACAGGACAGGGGCCTACGAGCAGTACTTC. Drawing the rest from reference TRBV5-1 and TRBJ2-7, the complete variable domain is KAGVTQTPRYLIKTRGQQVTLSCSPISGHRSVSWYQQTPGQGLQFLFEYFSETQRNKGNFPGRFSGRQFSNSRSEMNVSTLELGDSALYLCASSLDRTGAYEQYFGPGTRLTVT.

The gene calls are TRBV4-1 and TRBJ2-7; D might be TRBD2 (6 bases). Germline loops: CDR1 MGHRA, CDR2 YSYEKL. The CDR3 has 16 amino acids. The V end lost 0 bases, the J end lost 2 bases, and 14 bases lay between the germline ends. CDR3 in DNA: TGCGCCAGCAGCCAAGATAGCCGGGACTCGCCCTACGAGCAGTACTTC. Translating it yields CASSQDSRDSPYEQYF.